This T cell receptor (beta chain) was sequenced for a study of T cell responses to AZD1222 COVID-19 vaccine. Study-level results: Spike-specific TCR breadth and depth both grew after two AZD1222 doses. Donors skewed white British and female; clonal diversity was possibly underestimated. Reports say nearly half of spike-specific TCRs go after unmutated variant regions.

About this clone: The antigen remains unidentified.

TCRdb keeps only in-frame clones here, not all; method: immunoSEQ multiplex PCR. The data show approximately 130,000 clones, 88% seen once. V dropped 6 bases and J dropped 2; count of bases not matched to a gene: 4. The CDR3 is 14 amino acids. The TCR sequence derives from an adult who received the AZD1222 COVID-19 vaccine. V usage is TRBV23-1 and J usage is TRBJ2-7; 10 positions match TRBD2. TRBV23-1 has ORF status, its function being uncertain. Material: peripheral blood, obtained 28 days after the second AZD1222 dose. The CDR3 is CASSRSGRAYEQYF. The CDR3 bases are TGCGCCAGCAGCCGGAGCGGGAGGGCCTACGAGCAGTACTTC.